This TCR beta chain is from a study of chemoradiotherapy in HPV16-positive cancers. Produced via immunoSEQ multiplex PCR; TCRdb's table is partial and in-frame only. This repertoire shows approximately 17,000 clones, 70% found once; its top ten account for 7% to 9%. As for this clone: Its target is unknown.

General study points: Only two HPV16-positive patients supplied the functional HPV-specificity definition. For HPV16-positive patients, expanding HPV-responsive T cells associated with longer recurrence-free survival. During treatment, candidate HPV-specific clones and E7-related motifs expanded in tumor.

The V segment lost 3 bases and the J segment 2 bases; nucleotides outside the gene matches: 7. Germline CDR1 and CDR2: SGHNT and YYREEE (reference sequence). The CDR3 has 18 residues. This receptor was obtained from a human donor with HPV-associated anogenital cancer. The chain is built from TRBV5-4 and TRBJ2-1, with 14 positions matching TRBD2. The specimen comprised tumor tissue, sampled from a patient who underwent chemoradiotherapy. CDR3 sequence (DNA): TGTGCCAGCAGCTCAACGATGGGACTAGCGGGGGCCTACAATGAGCAGTTCTTC. Its protein product is CASSSTMGLAGAYNEQFF.